This entry lists 18 T cell receptor beta chains sequenced from one sample in a study of blood T cell repertoires in COVID-19. The method was immunoSEQ multiplex PCR; TCRdb's version includes in-frame clones alone and lacks a portion of them. This table has 260,000 or so clones, 83% appearing once. Sequencing was done on a sample of PBMCs or T cells enriched from blood (not recorded which). The receptors were sampled from a woman aged 35 to 49 who had been exposed to COVID-19.

The genes are TRBV28 and TRBJ1-2, with a weak D call TRBD1 (6 bases). V lost 3 bases and J 7 bases, leaving 15 bases between the germline ends. The CDR3 runs 14 residues. The V gene's germline CDR1 is MDHEN and CDR2 SYDVKM. The CDR3 spells CASSLSTGQRGYTF. The DNA of the CDR3 is TGTGCCAGCAGTTTGTCGACAGGCCAACGTGGCTACACCTTC.

The chain links TRBV6-5 to TRBJ1-2; unclear D gene. With 7 bases removed from V and 4 bases from J, the gap between germline ends came to 19 bases. The CDR3 contains 15 residues. The germline CDR1 and CDR2 sequences are MNHEY and SVGAGI. The CDR3 here is CASTTQTSGGYGYTF. Here the CDR3 DNA reads TGTGCCAGCACGACACAGACCTCGGGAGGCTATGGCTACACCTTC.

This clone was seen only a few times. Possible read error: a much larger clone is one base away. Other DNA sequences within the sample encode an identical CDR3. The CDR3 DNA follows: TGTGCCAGCAGTTTCGGGGGGGGGTCGTACGAGCAGTACTTC. It translates to CASSFGGGSYEQYF. This chain links TRBV2 with TRBJ2-7; 8 bases line up with TRBD2. The CDR3 totals 14 residues. Trimming cost V 5 bases and J 4 bases; bases outside gene matches: 7. Germline V lookup: CDR1 SNHLY, CDR2 FYNNEI.

The chain couples TRBV5-8 to TRBJ1-2; tentatively, D is TRBD1 (5 bases). The CDR3 covers 13 residues. Germline V gene sequence: CDR1 SGHTS, CDR2 YDEGEE. V lost 2 bases and J 8 bases, leaving 13 bases between the germline ends. CDR3 sequence: CASSFSGKLGYTF. CDR3 bases: TGTGCCAGCAGCTTTTCAGGGAAACTCGGCTACACCTTC.

Points on this clone: Distinct nucleotide sequences in the sample also encode this CDR3. This chain uses TRBV15 with TRBJ1-5; D uncertain. This CDR3 has 14 amino acids. Germline V gene lookup returns CDR1 LNHNV and CDR2 YYDKDF (reference sequence). Trimming pared 0 bases from V and 2 bases from J, leaving 5 bases between. CDR3 loop: CATSRDRGNQPQHF. As DNA, the CDR3 is TGTGCCACCAGCAGAGACCGTGGCAATCAGCCCCAGCATTTT.

A few counts support this clone. The V gene is TRBV27, the J gene TRBJ2-5; 11 nucleotides align to TRBD2. The trim removed 6 bases at V and 5 bases at J, leaving 11 bases unmatched. Germline V gene lookup returns CDR1 MNHEY and CDR2 SMNVEV (reference sequence). The length of the CDR3 is 16 residues. This CDR3 is CASSRNSGGAQETQYF. CDR3 DNA sequence: TGTGCCAGCAGCCGAAATAGCGGGGGGGCCCAGGAGACCCAGTACTTC.

The rearrangement links TRBV19 to TRBJ2-7, with D possibly being TRBD1 (5 bases). CDR1 and CDR2 (germline): LNHDA, SQIVND (reference sequence). Deletions cut 8 bases from V and 2 bases from J, with 10 bases between. This CDR3 spans 12 amino acids. The CDR3 DNA reads as TGTGCCAGTTCGGCAGGGCCCTACGAGCAGTACTTC. Amino acids: CASSAGPYEQYF.

The chain joins TRBV30 to TRBJ2-3, with 8 nucleotides matching TRBD2. CDR3 length: 12 amino acids. Germline CDR1 GTSNPN, CDR2 SVGIG (reference sequence). Trimming removed 8 bases from V and 2 bases from J; junction bases left unmatched: 3. The CDR3 DNA reads TGTGCCGCAGCGGGGGACACAGATACGCAGTATTTT. Its protein is CAAAGDTDTQYF.

The chain links TRBV19 to TRBJ2-1, with a tentative D call TRBD2 (6 bases). The germline V gene encodes CDR1 LNHDA and CDR2 SQIVND (reference sequence). This CDR3 region has 12 residues. V lost 4 bases and J lost 9, with 10 bases in between. The CDR3 protein is CASSNLGSEQFF. The CDR3 DNA reads TGTGCCAGTAGTAATCTCGGGAGTGAGCAGTTCTTC. Variable domain in full (rest from reference TRBV19 and TRBJ2-1): DGGITQSPKYLFRKEGQNVTLSCEQNLNHDAMYWYRQDPGQGLRLIYYSQIVNDFQKGDIAEGYSVSREKKESFPLTVTSAQKNPTAFYLCASSNLGSEQFFGPGTRLTVL.

V is TRBV19 and J is TRBJ2-3; 8 nucleotides match TRBD2. The CDR3 runs to 16 residues. V shed 6 bases, J shed 5 bases, and the junction held 13 bases outside the gene matches. The V gene's germline CDR1 is LNHDA and CDR2 SQIVND (reference sequence). CDR3 region: CASRSFGGGSGDTQYF. The CDR3 DNA reads as TGTGCCAGTAGGTCATTCGGGGGGGGTTCTGGAGATACGCAGTATTTT. The variable domain in full, with the rest retrieved from reference TRBV19 and TRBJ2-3, is DGGITQSPKYLFRKEGQNVTLSCEQNLNHDAMYWYRQDPGQGLRLIYYSQIVNDFQKGDIAEGYSVSREKKESFPLTVTSAQKNPTAFYLCASRSFGGGSGDTQYFGPGTRLTVL.

This clone was counted between two and nine times. The CDR3 region is CASTKGQLFFF. CDR3 bases: TGTGCCAGCACTAAGGGACAATTATTTTTCTTT. The chain couples TRBV6-5 to TRBJ1-1; D is possibly TRBD1 (6 bases). Trimming left V 7 bases short and J 13 bases short, with 16 bases between. Germline V CDR1 and CDR2: MNHEY, SVGAGI. The CDR3 length is 11 residues.

This clone has only one observation. The genes are TRBV5-6 and TRBJ2-5, with D uncertain. V was shortened by 0 bases and J by 3 bases, with 9 bases between the two germline ends. The CDR3 contains 14 residues. Germline CDR1 reads SGHDT; CDR2 reads YYEEEE. In DNA form, the CDR3 reads TGTGCCAGCAGCTTGGCCGGCAGCGAAGAGACCCAGTACTTC. This sequence encodes CASSLAGSEETQYF.

The J gene is TRBJ1-4, the V gene TRBV2, with TRBD1 matching 11 bases. Germline V lookup: CDR1 SNHLY, CDR2 FYNNEI. The CDR3 is made up of 16 amino acids. V trimming: 8 bases; J trimming: 0 bases; junction bases outside the gene matches: 5. DNA for the CDR3: TGTGCCAGCCGGACAGGGGGCGCCCCAACTAATGAAAAACTGTTTTTT. Translation gives CASRTGGAPTNEKLFF.

The V call is TRBV30, the J call TRBJ2-1; TRBD1 agrees at 10 bases. V lost 1 base to trimming and J lost 6 bases; unmatched junction nucleotides: 3. The CDR3 consists of 14 residues. Looked up from germline, CDR1 is GTSNPN and CDR2 is SVGIG (reference sequence). CDR3 DNA: TGTGCCTGGAGTGACTGGACAGGGGGCAATGAGCAGTTCTTC. This encodes CAWSDWTGGNEQFF. The full variable domain, completed using reference TRBV30 and TRBJ2-1, is SQTIHQWPATLVQPVGSPLSLECTVEGTSNPNLYWYRQAAGRGLQLLFYSVGIGQISSEVPQNLSASRPQDRQFILSSKKLLLSDSGFYLCAWSDWTGGNEQFFGPGTRLTVL.

The CDR3: CASSFSDRGSGNTIYF. CDR3 DNA: TGTGCCAGCAGTTTCTCGGACAGGGGATCTGGAAACACCATATATTTT. The chain employs TRBV28 and TRBJ1-3; 9 bases are shared with TRBD1. This CDR3 region has 16 residues. The germline V gene encodes CDR1 MDHEN and CDR2 SYDVKM. Trimming at V came to 3 bases and at J to 1 base, leaving 4 bases not matched to a gene.

This clone was found a few times. The chain employs TRBV3-1 (or the pseudogene TRBV3-2) and TRBJ1-1; weak D call: TRBD1 (6 bases). V was clipped by 4 bases and J by 0 bases, with 9 bases between them. Germline CDR1 and CDR2: LGHDT and YNNKEL (reference sequence). The CDR3 length is 14 residues. The CDR3 sequence is CASSLRQVNTEAFF. The CDR3 DNA reads as TGTGCCAGCAGCCTACGACAGGTGAACACTGAAGCTTTCTTT.

This chain links TRBV3-1 (or the pseudogene TRBV3-2) with TRBJ2-7; 10 bases match TRBD1. The CDR3 totals 15 residues. Germline CDR1 reads LGHDT; CDR2 reads YNNKEL (reference sequence). The J segment lost 3 bases and the V segment lost 5 bases, leaving 7 bases of the junction unmatched. In nucleotides, the CDR3 is TGTGCCAGCAGCTTAATCGGACAGGGGGGCTACGAGCAGTACTTC. Protein sequence: CASSLIGQGGYEQYF.

The J gene is TRBJ2-3, the V gene TRBV29-1; 8 nucleotides agree with TRBD1. Germline CDR1 SQVTM, CDR2 ANQGSEA. The length of the CDR3 is 14 residues. V dropped 2 bases and J dropped 4; count of bases not matched to a gene: 5. CDR3 sequence (DNA): TGCAGCGTTGAATCGACAGGGGTTCCAGATACGCAGTATTTT. Translating gives CSVESTGVPDTQYF.